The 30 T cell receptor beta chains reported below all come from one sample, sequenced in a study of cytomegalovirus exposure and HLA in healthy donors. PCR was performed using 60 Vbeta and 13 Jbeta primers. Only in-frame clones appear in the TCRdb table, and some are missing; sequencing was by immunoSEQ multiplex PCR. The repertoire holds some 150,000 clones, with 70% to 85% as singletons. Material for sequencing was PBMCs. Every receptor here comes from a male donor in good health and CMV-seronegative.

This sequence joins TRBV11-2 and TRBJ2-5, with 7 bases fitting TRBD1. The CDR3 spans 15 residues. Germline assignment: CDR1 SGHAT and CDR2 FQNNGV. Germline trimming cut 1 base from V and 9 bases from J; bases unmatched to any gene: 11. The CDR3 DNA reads TGTGCCAGCAGCTTAGCGACAGGGATCGAGGTCTCCCAGTACTTC. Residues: CASSLATGIEVSQYF.

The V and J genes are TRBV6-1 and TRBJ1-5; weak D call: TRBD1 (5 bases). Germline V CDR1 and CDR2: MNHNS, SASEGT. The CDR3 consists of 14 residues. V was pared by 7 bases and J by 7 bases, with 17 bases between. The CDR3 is CASTLWGPEQPQHF. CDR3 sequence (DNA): TGTGCCAGCACCCTATGGGGCCCAGAACAGCCCCAGCATTTT.

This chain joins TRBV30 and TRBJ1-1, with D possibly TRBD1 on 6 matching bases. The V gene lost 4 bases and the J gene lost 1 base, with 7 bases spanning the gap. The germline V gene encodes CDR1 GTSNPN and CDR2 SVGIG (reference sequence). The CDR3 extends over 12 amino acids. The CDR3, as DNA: TGTGCCTGGACCAGGGGGAACACTGAAGCTTTCTTT. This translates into CAWTRGNTEAFF. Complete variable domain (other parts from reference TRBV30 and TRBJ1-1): SQTIHQWPATLVQPVGSPLSLECTVEGTSNPNLYWYRQAAGRGLQLLFYSVGIGQISSEVPQNLSASRPQDRQFILSSKKLLLSDSGFYLCAWTRGNTEAFFGQGTRLTVV.

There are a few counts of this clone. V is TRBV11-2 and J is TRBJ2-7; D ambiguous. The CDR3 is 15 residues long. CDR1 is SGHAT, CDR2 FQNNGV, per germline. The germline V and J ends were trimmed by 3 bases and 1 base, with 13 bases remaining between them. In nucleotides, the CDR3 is TGTGCCAGCAGCTTGGTCCCACTACCGTCCTACGAGCAGTACTTC. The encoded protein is CASSLVPLPSYEQYF.

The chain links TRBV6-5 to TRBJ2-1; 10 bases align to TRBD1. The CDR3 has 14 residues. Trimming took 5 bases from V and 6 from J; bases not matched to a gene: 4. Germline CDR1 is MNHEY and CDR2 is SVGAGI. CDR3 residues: CASSKDRGRNEQFF. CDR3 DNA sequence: TGTGCCAGCAGTAAAGACAGGGGGCGCAATGAGCAGTTCTTC.

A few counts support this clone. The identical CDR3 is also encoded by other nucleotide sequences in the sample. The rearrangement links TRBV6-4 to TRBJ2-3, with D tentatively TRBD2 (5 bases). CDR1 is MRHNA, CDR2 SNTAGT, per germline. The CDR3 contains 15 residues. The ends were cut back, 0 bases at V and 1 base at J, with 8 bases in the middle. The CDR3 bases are TGTGCCAGCAGTGACTCAAGCGGCGGCACAGATACGCAGTATTTT. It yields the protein CASSDSSGGTDTQYF.

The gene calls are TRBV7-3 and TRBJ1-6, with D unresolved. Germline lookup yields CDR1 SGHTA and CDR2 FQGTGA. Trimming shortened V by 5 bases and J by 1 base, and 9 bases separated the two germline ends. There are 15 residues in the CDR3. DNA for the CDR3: TGTGCCAGCAGCGTCTCAGGTTCCTATAATTCACCCCTCCACTTT. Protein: CASSVSGSYNSPLHF.

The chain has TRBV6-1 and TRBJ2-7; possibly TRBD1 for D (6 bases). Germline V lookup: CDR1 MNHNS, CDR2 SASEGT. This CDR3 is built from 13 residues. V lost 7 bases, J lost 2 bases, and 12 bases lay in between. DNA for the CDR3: TGTGCCAGCACCATGGACAGACCCTACGAGCAGTACTTC. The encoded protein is CASTMDRPYEQYF.

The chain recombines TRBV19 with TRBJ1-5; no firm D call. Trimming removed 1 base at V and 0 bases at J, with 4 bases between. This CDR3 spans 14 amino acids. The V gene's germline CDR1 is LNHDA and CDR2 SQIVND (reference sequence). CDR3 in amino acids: CASSIAHSNQPQHF. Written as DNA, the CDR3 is TGTGCCAGTAGTATAGCCCATAGCAATCAGCCCCAGCATTTT.

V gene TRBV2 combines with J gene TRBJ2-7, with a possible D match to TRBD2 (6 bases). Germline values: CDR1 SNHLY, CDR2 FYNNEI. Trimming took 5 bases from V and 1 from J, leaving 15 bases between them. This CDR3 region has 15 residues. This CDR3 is CASSSRDSLSYEQYF. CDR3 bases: TGTGCCAGCAGTTCCCGGGACTCCCTTTCCTACGAGCAGTACTTC.

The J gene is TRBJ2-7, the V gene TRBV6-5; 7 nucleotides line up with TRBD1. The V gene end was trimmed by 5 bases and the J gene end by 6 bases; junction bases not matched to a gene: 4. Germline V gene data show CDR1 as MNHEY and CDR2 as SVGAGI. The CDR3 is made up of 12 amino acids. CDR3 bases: TGTGCCAGCAGTGACAGGGTCGGCGAGCAGTACTTC. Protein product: CASSDRVGEQYF.

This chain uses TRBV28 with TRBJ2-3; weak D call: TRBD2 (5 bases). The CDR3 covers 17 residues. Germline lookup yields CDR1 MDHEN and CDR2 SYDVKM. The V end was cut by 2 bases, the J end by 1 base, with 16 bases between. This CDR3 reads CASSLILTNPGTDTQYF. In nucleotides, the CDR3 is TGTGCCAGCAGTTTAATCCTGACTAACCCAGGCACAGATACGCAGTATTTT.

CDR3 loop: CASSQEPRGGGTDTQYF. CDR3 nucleotides: TGTGCCAGCAGCCAAGAACCACGGGGGGGAGGCACAGATACGCAGTATTTT. This chain links TRBV4-2 with TRBJ2-3, with 8 positions matching TRBD2. Germline V CDR1 and CDR2: LGHNA, YNFKEQ. J lost 1 base, V lost 0 bases, and 6 bases had no gene match. CDR3 length: 17 residues.

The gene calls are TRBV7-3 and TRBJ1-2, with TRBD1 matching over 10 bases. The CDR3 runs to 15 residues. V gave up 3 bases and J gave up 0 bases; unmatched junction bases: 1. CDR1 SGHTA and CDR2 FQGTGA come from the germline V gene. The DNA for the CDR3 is TGTGCCAGCAGCTTTGACAGGGGGCCTAACTATGGCTACACCTTC. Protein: CASSFDRGPNYGYTF.

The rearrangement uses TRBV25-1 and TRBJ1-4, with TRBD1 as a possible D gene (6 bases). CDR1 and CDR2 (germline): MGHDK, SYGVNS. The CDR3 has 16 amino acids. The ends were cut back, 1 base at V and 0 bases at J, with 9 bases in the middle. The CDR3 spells CASSEWHRATNEKLFF. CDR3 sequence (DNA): TGTGCCAGCAGTGAATGGCACAGGGCAACTAATGAAAAACTGTTTTTT.

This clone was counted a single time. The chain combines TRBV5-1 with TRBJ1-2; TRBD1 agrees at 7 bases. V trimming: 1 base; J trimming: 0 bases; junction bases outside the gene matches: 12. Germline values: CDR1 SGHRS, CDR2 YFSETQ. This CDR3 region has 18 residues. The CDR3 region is CASSLSPPTTGTNYGYTF. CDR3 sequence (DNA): TGCGCCAGCAGCTTGTCGCCTCCTACGACAGGGACTAACTATGGCTACACCTTC. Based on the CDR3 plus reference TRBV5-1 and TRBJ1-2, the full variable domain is KAGVTQTPRYLIKTRGQQVTLSCSPISGHRSVSWYQQTPGQGLQFLFEYFSETQRNKGNFPGRFSGRQFSNSRSEMNVSTLELGDSALYLCASSLSPPTTGTNYGYTFGSGTRLTVV.

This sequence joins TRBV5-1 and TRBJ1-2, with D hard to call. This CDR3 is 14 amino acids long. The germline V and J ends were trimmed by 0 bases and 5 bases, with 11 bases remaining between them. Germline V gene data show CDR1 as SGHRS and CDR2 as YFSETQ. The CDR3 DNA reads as TGCGCCAGCAGCTTGGCCGGGTTCCTATATGGCTACACCTTC. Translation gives CASSLAGFLYGYTF.

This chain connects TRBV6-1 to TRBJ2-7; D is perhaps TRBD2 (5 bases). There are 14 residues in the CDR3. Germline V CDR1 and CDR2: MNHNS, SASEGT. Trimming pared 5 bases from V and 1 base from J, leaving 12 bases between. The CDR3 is CASSPRRGSYEQYF. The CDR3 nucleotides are TGTGCCAGCAGTCCGAGGAGAGGGTCCTACGAGCAGTACTTC.

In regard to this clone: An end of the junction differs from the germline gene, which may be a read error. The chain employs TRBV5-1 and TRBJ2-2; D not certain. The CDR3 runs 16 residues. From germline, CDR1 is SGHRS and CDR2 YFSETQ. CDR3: CASSLEIFRNAGELFF. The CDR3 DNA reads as TGCGCCAGCAGCTTGGAAATATTCAGGAACGCCGGGGAGCTGTTTTTT.

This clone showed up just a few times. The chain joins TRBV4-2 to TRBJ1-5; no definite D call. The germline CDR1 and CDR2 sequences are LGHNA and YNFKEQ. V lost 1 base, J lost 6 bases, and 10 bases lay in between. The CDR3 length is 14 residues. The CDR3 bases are TGTGCCAGCAGCCAAGCAACTGGGAGTCAGCCCCAGCATTTT. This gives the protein CASSQATGSQPQHF.

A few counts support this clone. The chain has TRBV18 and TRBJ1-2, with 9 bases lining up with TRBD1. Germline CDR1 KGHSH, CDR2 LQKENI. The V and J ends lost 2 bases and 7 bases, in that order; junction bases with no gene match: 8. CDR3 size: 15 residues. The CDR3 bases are TGTGCCAGCTCACCATATTACAGGGGGCGCGGTGGCTACACCTTC. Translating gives CASSPYYRGRGGYTF.

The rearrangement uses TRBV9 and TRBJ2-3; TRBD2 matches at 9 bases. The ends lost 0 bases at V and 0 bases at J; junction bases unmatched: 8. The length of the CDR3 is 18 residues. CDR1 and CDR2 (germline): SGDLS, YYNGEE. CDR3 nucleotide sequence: TGTGCCAGCAGCGTAGTTTCGGGACTAGCATCTAGCACAGATACGCAGTATTTT. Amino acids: CASSVVSGLASSTDTQYF. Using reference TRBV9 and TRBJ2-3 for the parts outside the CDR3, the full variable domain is DSGVTQTPKHLITATGQRVTLRCSPRSGDLSVYWYQQSLDQGLQFLIQYYNGEERAKGNILERFSAQQFPDLHSELNLSSLELGDSALYFCASSVVSGLASSTDTQYFGPGTRLTVL.

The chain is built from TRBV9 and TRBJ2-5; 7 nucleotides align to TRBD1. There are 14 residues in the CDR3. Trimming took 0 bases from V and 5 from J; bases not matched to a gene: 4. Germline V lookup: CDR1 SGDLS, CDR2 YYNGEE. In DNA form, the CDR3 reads TGTGCCAGCAGCGTAGTATCCAGGGGGGAGACCCAGTACTTC. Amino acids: CASSVVSRGETQYF.

The CDR3 loop is CASSLSGENYGYTF. For the CDR3, the DNA is TGTGCCAGCAGTTTAAGCGGAGAGAACTATGGCTACACCTTC. V usage is TRBV28 and J usage is TRBJ1-2; D remains unclear. This CDR3 spans 14 amino acids. The V end lost 2 bases, the J end lost 2 bases, and 9 bases lay between the germline ends. CDR1 and CDR2 (germline): MDHEN, SYDVKM.

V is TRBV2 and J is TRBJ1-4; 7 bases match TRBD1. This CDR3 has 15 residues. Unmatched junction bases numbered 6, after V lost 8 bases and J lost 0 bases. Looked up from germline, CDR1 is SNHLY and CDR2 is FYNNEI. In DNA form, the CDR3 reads TGTGCCAGCCAACGACAGGGAACAACTAATGAAAAACTGTTTTTT. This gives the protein CASQRQGTTNEKLFF.

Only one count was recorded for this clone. Here the CDR3 reads CASSLGDQQYF. The CDR3 DNA sequence: TGTGCCAGCAGCTTGGGCGATCAGCAGTACTTC. J is TRBJ2-7 and V is TRBV13, with D uncertain. The CDR3 loop spans 11 amino acids. Germline CDR1 reads PRHDT; CDR2 reads FYEKMQ (reference sequence). The V end lost 3 bases, the J end lost 8 bases, and 8 bases lay between the germline ends.

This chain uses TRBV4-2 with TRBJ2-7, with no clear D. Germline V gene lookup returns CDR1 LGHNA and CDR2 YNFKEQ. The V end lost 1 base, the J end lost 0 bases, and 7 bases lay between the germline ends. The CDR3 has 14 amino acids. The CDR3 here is CASSQVSNSYEQYF. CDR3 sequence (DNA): TGTGCCAGCAGCCAAGTGAGTAACTCCTACGAGCAGTACTTC.

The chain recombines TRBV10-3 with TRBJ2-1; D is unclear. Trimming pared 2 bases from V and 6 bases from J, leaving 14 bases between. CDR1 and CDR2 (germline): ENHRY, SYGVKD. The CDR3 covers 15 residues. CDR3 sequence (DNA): TGTGCCATCAGTGAGGATGTTTCCGCAGTCAATGAGCAGTTCTTC. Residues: CAISEDVSAVNEQFF.

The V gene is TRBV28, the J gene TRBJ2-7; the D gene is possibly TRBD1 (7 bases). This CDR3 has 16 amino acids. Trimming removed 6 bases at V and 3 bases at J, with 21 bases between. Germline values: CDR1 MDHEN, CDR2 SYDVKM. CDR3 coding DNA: TGTGCCAGCAGCAGGGGGGCCCTTCGAAAGTACTACGAGCAGTACTTC. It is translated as CASSRGALRKYYEQYF.

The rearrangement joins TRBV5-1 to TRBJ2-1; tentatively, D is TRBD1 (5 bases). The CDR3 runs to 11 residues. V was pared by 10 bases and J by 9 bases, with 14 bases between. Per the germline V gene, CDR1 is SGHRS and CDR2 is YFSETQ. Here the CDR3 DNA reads TGCGCCTGCGAAAGGGGCGGTGAGCAGTTCTTC. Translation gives CACERGGEQFF. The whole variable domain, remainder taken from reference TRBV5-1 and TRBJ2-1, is KAGVTQTPRYLIKTRGQQVTLSCSPISGHRSVSWYQQTPGQGLQFLFEYFSETQRNKGNFPGRFSGRQFSNSRSEMNVSTLELGDSALYLCACERGGEQFFGPGTRLTVL.